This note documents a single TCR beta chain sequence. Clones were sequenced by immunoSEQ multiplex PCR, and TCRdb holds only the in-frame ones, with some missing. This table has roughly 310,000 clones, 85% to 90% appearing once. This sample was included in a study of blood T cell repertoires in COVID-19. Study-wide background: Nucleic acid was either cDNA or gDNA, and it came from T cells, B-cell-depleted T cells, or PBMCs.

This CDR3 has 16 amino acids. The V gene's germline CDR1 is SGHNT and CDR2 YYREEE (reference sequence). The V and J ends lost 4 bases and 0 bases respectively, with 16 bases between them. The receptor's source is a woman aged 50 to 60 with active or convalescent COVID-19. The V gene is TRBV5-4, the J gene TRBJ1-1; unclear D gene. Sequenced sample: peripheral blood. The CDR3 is CASSDFMRVMNTEAFF. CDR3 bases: TGTGCCAGCAGCGACTTCATGCGTGTTATGAACACTGAAGCTTTCTTT. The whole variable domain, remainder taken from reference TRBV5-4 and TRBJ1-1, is ETGVTQSPTHLIKTRGQQVTLRCSSQSGHNTVSWYQQALGQGPQFIFQYYREEENGRGNFPPRFSGLQFPNYSSELNVNALELDDSALYLCASSDFMRVMNTEAFFGQGTRLTVV.